This TCR beta chain originates from a study of cytomegalovirus exposure and HLA in healthy donors. CDR3 length equals 15 residues. The trim removed 0 bases at V and 4 bases at J, leaving 6 bases unmatched. Germline V lookup: CDR1 KGHSH, CDR2 LQKENI. Among the 110 or so subjects of the validation cohort, separate from the roughly 600-subject first cohort, were the donors. As for this clone: What it binds is not known.

Measured with immunoSEQ multiplex PCR; TCRdb has only the in-frame clones, and not every one. The sample gives some 130,000 clones, less than 95% of which show up once; approximately 1.8% is in the top ten. Study-level findings and limits: Subsequent analysis found a tendency for first-cohort TCR clusters to co-occur within the 90 to 150 validation repertoires.

This rearrangement joins TRBV18 to TRBJ2-7; 7 positions match TRBD2. The sequenced sample consisted of PBMCs. The receptor was isolated from a young man in good health and CMV-seropositive. CDR3 coding DNA: TGTGCCAGCTCACCACCTTCGGGAGGAGGGTACGAGCAGTACTTC. Translated: CASSPPSGGGYEQYF.